Below are 32 T cell receptor beta chains sequenced from a single sample in a study of blood T cell repertoires in COVID-19. Repertoires were generated with immunoSEQ multiplex PCR, while TCRdb's copy carries only in-frame clones and drops some. The sample includes 200,000 to 250,000 clones, 75% to 90% seen only once; the top ten take 2% to 3%. Sequenced input: peripheral blood. The receptors come from a man aged 25 to 40 with COVID-19, enrolled during active disease.

The chain combines TRBV7-3 with TRBJ2-3, with a tentative D call TRBD2 (6 bases). Germline values: CDR1 SGHTA, CDR2 FQGTGA. Deletions cut 5 bases from V and 5 bases from J, with 11 bases between. CDR3 length equals 13 residues. The CDR3 bases are TGTGCCAGCAGCCGGGGAGGAGTAGATACGCAGTATTTT. Translated: CASSRGGVDTQYF.

The chain links TRBV12-3 or TRBV12-4 to TRBJ1-5; D gene uncertain. Trimming took off 3 bases at V and 11 bases at J, with 8 bases between the two ends. This CDR3 is 11 amino acids long. The CDR3 here is CASSFSESQHF. CDR3 coding DNA: TGTGCCAGCAGTTTCAGCGAGTCCCAGCATTTT.

This clone has just one count. The CDR3: CASRLQGPLNTEAFF. The DNA for the CDR3 is TGTGCCAGCAGGCTACAGGGTCCCCTGAACACTGAAGCTTTCTTT. V and J are TRBV28 and TRBJ1-1, with D perhaps TRBD1 (6 bases). This CDR3 region has 15 residues. V lost 6 bases, J lost 0 bases, and 14 bases lay in between. Germline V gives CDR1 MDHEN, CDR2 SYDVKM.

V is TRBV29-1 and J is TRBJ2-1; D remains unclear. The length of the CDR3 is 15 residues. Germline assignment: CDR1 SQVTM and CDR2 ANQGSEA. Trimming pared 4 bases from V and 0 bases from J, leaving 13 bases between. The CDR3 loop reads CSVAPGLSSYNEQFF. The CDR3 DNA follows: TGCAGCGTTGCACCGGGTCTTAGCTCCTACAATGAGCAGTTCTTC.

The rearrangement uses TRBV19 and TRBJ1-1; D is unclear. This CDR3 region has 11 residues. Germline V gene sequence: CDR1 LNHDA, CDR2 SQIVND (reference sequence). The V end lost 11 bases, the J end lost 5 bases, and 12 bases lay between the germline ends. CDR3 sequence (DNA): TGTGCCTCCTTGGGCGGGACTGAAGCTTTCTTT. Translating it yields CASLGGTEAFF.

This chain uses TRBV9 with TRBJ2-3, with 12 nucleotides matching TRBD2. The CDR3 has 15 amino acids. Germline V lookup: CDR1 SGDLS, CDR2 YYNGEE. With 4 bases clipped from V and 3 bases from J, the junction kept 3 bases outside the gene matches. The CDR3 protein is CASSYTSGRTDTQYF. CDR3 DNA sequence: TGTGCCAGCAGCTATACTAGCGGGAGGACAGATACGCAGTATTTT.

The chain joins TRBV27 to TRBJ1-6; 7 nucleotides line up with TRBD1. The J segment lost 7 bases and the V segment lost 2 bases, leaving 2 bases of the junction unmatched. This CDR3 comprises 14 residues. In germline, CDR1 is MNHEY, CDR2 SMNVEV (reference sequence). CDR3 region: CASSLDRVNSPLHF. CDR3 nucleotide sequence: TGTGCCAGCAGTTTAGACAGGGTAAATTCACCCCTCCACTTT.

The chain recombines TRBV15 with TRBJ2-1; D perhaps matches TRBD2 (5 bases). Trimming removed 0 bases from V and 3 bases from J, with 9 bases in between. In germline, CDR1 is LNHNV, CDR2 YYDKDF (reference sequence). This CDR3 is 15 amino acids long. CDR3 region: CATSRDETNYNEQFF. In nucleotides, the CDR3 is TGTGCCACCAGCAGAGATGAGACTAACTACAATGAGCAGTTCTTC.

The J gene is TRBJ1-2, the V gene TRBV5-5, with D possibly matching TRBD1 (5 bases). The V end lost 2 bases, the J end lost 8 bases, and 16 bases lay between the germline ends. In germline, CDR1 is SGHKS, CDR2 YYEKEE (reference sequence). The CDR3 runs 14 residues. This CDR3 is CASSLHRGTGGYTF. In nucleotides, the CDR3 is TGTGCCAGCAGCTTACATAGGGGTACCGGGGGCTACACCTTC.

The sample holds a few counts of this clone. This chain links TRBV19 with TRBJ1-2; the D gene is possibly TRBD1 (5 bases). The CDR3 extends over 14 amino acids. Germline loops: CDR1 LNHDA, CDR2 SQIVND (reference sequence). The V end lost 6 bases, the J end lost 3 bases, and 14 bases lay between the germline ends. The CDR3 loop is CASSQDTTYYGYTF. Here the CDR3 DNA reads TGTGCCAGTAGCCAGGACACAACTTACTATGGCTACACCTTC.

The chain links TRBV19 to TRBJ2-7, with 7 nucleotides matching TRBD1. The germline CDR1 and CDR2 sequences are LNHDA and SQIVND (reference sequence). The trim removed 5 bases at V and 6 bases at J, leaving 10 bases unmatched. This CDR3 has 14 residues. The CDR3: CASSAGTDLSEQYF. In nucleotides, the CDR3 is TGTGCCAGTAGTGCCGGGACAGATTTGTCCGAGCAGTACTTC.

The V and J genes are TRBV19 and TRBJ1-5; D might be TRBD1 (5 bases). Germline lookup yields CDR1 LNHDA and CDR2 SQIVND (reference sequence). The CDR3 loop spans 16 amino acids. Trimming shortened V by 4 bases and J by 2 bases, and 15 bases separated the two germline ends. The CDR3 nucleotides read TGTGCCAGTAGTACCTCAGGGTACGTTGGCAATCAGCCCCAGCATTTT. Protein product: CASSTSGYVGNQPQHF.

The chain joins TRBV30 to TRBJ1-4, with 7 bases fitting TRBD1. The J segment lost 6 bases and the V segment lost 4 bases, leaving 5 bases of the junction unmatched. Germline V gives CDR1 GTSNPN, CDR2 SVGIG (reference sequence). The CDR3 sequence is 13 residues long. The CDR3 DNA sequence: TGTGCCTGGAACCACGGGACAGATGAAAAACTGTTTTTT. Translating gives CAWNHGTDEKLFF.

The V gene is TRBV29-1, the J gene TRBJ2-1; possible D gene TRBD1, 5 bases. Trimming left V 7 bases short and J 5 bases short, with 15 bases between. The CDR3 totals 13 residues. CDR1 SQVTM and CDR2 ANQGSEA come from the germline V gene. The CDR3 is CSAPGAGNNEQFF. CDR3 bases: TGCAGCGCTCCCGGAGCAGGGAACAATGAGCAGTTCTTC.

V usage is TRBV5-1 and J usage is TRBJ1-6; 7 bases align to TRBD1. Germline CDR1 reads SGHRS; CDR2 reads YFSETQ. This CDR3 is built from 17 residues. The ends lost 5 bases at V and 7 bases at J; junction bases unmatched: 15. Here the CDR3 reads CASRQETTGRGNSPLHF. The CDR3 nucleotides read TGCGCCAGCAGGCAAGAAACGACAGGGAGAGGGAATTCACCCCTCCACTTT.

This rearrangement joins TRBV27 to TRBJ1-5; TRBD1 matches at 7 bases. From germline, CDR1 is MNHEY and CDR2 SMNVEV (reference sequence). J was trimmed by 0 bases and V by 5 bases; bases with no gene match: 7. CDR3 length: 16 amino acids. CDR3 bases: TGTGCCAGCAGTAGACAGGGAGCACTTAGCAATCAGCCCCAGCATTTT. It specifies CASSRQGALSNQPQHF.

This chain uses TRBV7-2 with TRBJ1-3; no reliable D call. This CDR3 has 15 amino acids. CDR1 is SGHTA and CDR2 is FQGNSA in the germline V gene. V lost 5 bases to trimming and J lost 3 bases, with 14 bases between them. Here the CDR3 reads CASSPRTLNGNTIYF. The CDR3 DNA is TGTGCCAGCAGCCCGCGGACTTTAAATGGAAACACCATATATTTT.

The chain recombines TRBV25-1 with TRBJ2-7; D remains unclear. V lost 10 bases and J 3 bases, leaving 16 bases between the germline ends. This CDR3 has 13 residues. Germline-derived CDR1 and CDR2 are MGHDK and SYGVNS. This CDR3 reads CATGDGKNYEQYF. In DNA form, the CDR3 reads TGTGCCACCGGAGACGGAAAGAACTACGAGCAGTACTTC.

The rearrangement joins TRBV12-3 or TRBV12-4 to TRBJ2-7; D remains unclear. Trimming cost V 6 bases and J 0 bases, with 9 bases left between them. This CDR3 spans 13 amino acids. In DNA, the CDR3 is TGTGCCAGCAGGCGGTCGGGCTCCTACGAGCAGTACTTC. It is translated as CASRRSGSYEQYF.

V and J are TRBV7-2 and TRBJ1-2, with a weak D call TRBD1 (6 bases). This CDR3 is 14 amino acids long. V was trimmed by 2 bases and J by 6 bases, leaving 13 bases between them. The germline V gene encodes CDR1 SGHTA and CDR2 FQGNSA. CDR3 coding DNA: TGTGCCAGCAGCTTAATGTTGGACAGACATGGCTACACCTTC. Amino acids: CASSLMLDRHGYTF.

The J gene is TRBJ2-7, the V gene TRBV9, with unresolved D. Germline CDR1 reads SGDLS; CDR2 reads YYNGEE. Deletions cut 0 bases from V and 1 base from J, with 8 bases between. The CDR3 is 14 residues long. The CDR3 here is CASSVEEQSYEQYF. In DNA, the CDR3 is TGTGCCAGCAGCGTAGAGGAACAGTCCTACGAGCAGTACTTC.

The chain links TRBV3-1 (or the pseudogene TRBV3-2) to TRBJ1-2; TRBD1 matches at 7 bases. The V segment lost 3 bases and the J segment 6 bases; nucleotides outside the gene matches: 7. The germline V gene encodes CDR1 LGHDT and CDR2 YNNKEL (reference sequence). This CDR3 is 14 amino acids long. DNA of the CDR3: TGTGCCAGCAGCCACTCGACAGGGTTCGATGGCTACACCTTC. It translates to CASSHSTGFDGYTF.

About this clone: Mismatch with germline at one junction end may stem from a read error. V is TRBV11-3 and J is TRBJ2-5; D is perhaps TRBD2 (6 bases). CDR3 length: 15 amino acids. The germline CDR1 and CDR2 sequences are SGHNT and YENEEA. Written as DNA, the CDR3 is TGTGCCAGCAGTTTAGGGATGGGGGGAGGAGAGACCCAGTACTTC. Protein product: CASSLGMGGGETQYF.

This clone was seen only once. The chain employs TRBV7-3 and TRBJ2-1; D call uncertain. V was shortened by 1 base and J by 9 bases, with 13 bases between the two germline ends. The length of the CDR3 is 14 residues. CDR1 is SGHTA and CDR2 is FQGTGA in the germline V gene. The CDR3 nucleotides are TGTGCCAGCAGCTTAAGCACGAGTCTTAGTGAGCAGTTCTTC. This codes for CASSLSTSLSEQFF.

In this sample, this clone turned up once. The V and J genes are TRBV28 and TRBJ2-7; 7 bases agree with TRBD1. Germline-derived CDR1 and CDR2 are MDHEN and SYDVKM. The CDR3 extends over 14 amino acids. The V gene end was trimmed by 2 bases and the J gene end by 2 bases; junction bases not matched to a gene: 3. CDR3: CASSLPDRTYEQYF. DNA of the CDR3: TGTGCCAGCAGTTTACCGGACAGGACCTACGAGCAGTACTTC.

For this clone: Different DNA sequences within this sample yield the same CDR3. The chain combines TRBV18 with TRBJ2-7; D is ambiguous. The CDR3 consists of 12 residues. Germline CDR1 reads KGHSH; CDR2 reads LQKENI. V was pared by 1 base and J by 3 bases, with 4 bases between. The CDR3 reads CASSPRGYEQYF. CDR3 sequence (DNA): TGTGCCAGCTCACCACGCGGCTACGAGCAGTACTTC.

The V gene is TRBV27, the J gene TRBJ1-4; unclear D gene. This CDR3 comprises 16 residues. Germline CDR1 and CDR2: MNHEY and SMNVEV (reference sequence). The germline V and J ends were trimmed by 1 base and 4 bases, with 13 bases remaining between them. The CDR3: CASSLFLTSGNEKLFF. The CDR3 nucleotides are TGTGCCAGCAGTTTATTTCTGACAAGCGGTAATGAAAAACTGTTTTTT.

V is TRBV19 and J is TRBJ2-7; 7 nucleotides match TRBD2. This CDR3 is 11 amino acids long. V was pared by 4 bases and J by 11 bases, with 5 bases of the junction left unmatched. Germline V gene sequence: CDR1 LNHDA, CDR2 SQIVND (reference sequence). CDR3 coding DNA: TGTGCCAGTAGTAACCAGGGAGGGAAGTACTTC. Protein: CASSNQGGKYF.

V is TRBV11-3 and J is TRBJ1-1; D not certain. The CDR3 is made up of 13 amino acids. Between the trimmed V and J ends, which lost 2 bases and 1 base, there was a span of 5 bases. CDR1 SGHNT and CDR2 YENEEA come from the germline V gene. The CDR3 nucleotides read TGTGCCAGCAGCTTACAGGCGAACACTGAAGCTTTCTTT. Its translation: CASSLQANTEAFF.

This chain uses TRBV28 with TRBJ2-1, with no clear D. CDR1 is MDHEN and CDR2 is SYDVKM in the germline V gene. V lost 4 bases and J lost 8, with 9 bases in between. This CDR3 comprises 12 residues. CDR3 nucleotide sequence: TGTGCCAGCAGTTCCTCGGTCCATGAGCAGTTCTTC. Its translation: CASSSSVHEQFF.

The rearrangement joins TRBV7-3 to TRBJ2-2; 11 bases fit TRBD1. This CDR3 contains 20 residues. Trimming removed 5 bases from V and 2 bases from J; junction bases left unmatched: 16. Germline V lookup: CDR1 SGHTA, CDR2 FQGTGA. The chain's CDR3 is CASSLVKGQGAPANTGELFF. The CDR3 region has the DNA TGTGCCAGCAGCCTAGTAAAAGGACAGGGGGCCCCTGCTAACACCGGGGAGCTGTTTTTT. The full variable domain, its missing parts supplied by reference TRBV7-3 and TRBJ2-2, is GAGVSQTPSNKVTEKGKYVELRCDPISGHTALYWYRQSLGQGPEFLIYFQGTGAADDSGLPNDRFFAVRPEGSVSTLKIQRTERGDSAVYLCASSLVKGQGAPANTGELFFGEGSRLTVL.

The chain is built from TRBV15 and TRBJ1-3; no reliable D call. The CDR3 spans 17 residues. CDR1 and CDR2 from the germline V gene are LNHNV and YYDKDF (reference sequence). Trimming removed 4 bases at V and 0 bases at J, with 16 bases between. DNA for the CDR3: TGTGCCACCAGCACCGCCCCAGGCTACCACTCTGGAAACACCATATATTTT. As protein: CATSTAPGYHSGNTIYF. Combining the CDR3 with reference TRBV15 and TRBJ1-3 gives the whole variable domain DAMVIQNPRYQVTQFGKPVTLSCSQTLNHNVMYWYQQKSSQAPKLLFHYYDKDFNNEADTPDNFQSRRPNTSFCFLDIRSPGLGDTAMYLCATSTAPGYHSGNTIYFGEGSWLTVV.